The clone carrying this T cell receptor (beta chain) showed up many times. Its antigen is unknown. It was with a sample-barcoded 5' primer and a J-beta primer mix that a second PCR of roughly 7 to 12 cycles was run. MiXCR, applied by TCRdb to the 5' RACE reads, yields one record per CDR3 protein. The sample has some 560,000 distinct CDR3 sequences; about 27% are singletons. The CDR3 runs to 15 residues. Germline lookup yields CDR1 SGHRS and CDR2 YFSETQ. Trimming removed 0 bases from V and 4 bases from J, with 11 bases in between. This sample is part of a study of blood T cells in healthy people across ages. Notes on the study in general: With naive T cell percentage, TCR beta diversity showed a strong correlation. When one million T cells were used, diversity estimates were thought to be underestimates. Among T cells, TCR beta diversity per million cells dropped roughly linearly as age rose.

This sample was also put to use in a study of T cells of mothers and their children.

The rearrangement links TRBV5-1 to TRBJ2-1; D gene uncertain. Sequenced input: blood. The sequence was obtained from a boy between 2 and 10 years old in good health. CDR3 sequence (DNA): TGCGCCAGCAGCTTGGAGGCATCAGCGTACAATGAGCAGTTCTTC. Encoded protein: CASSLEASAYNEQFF.